Below are 3 T cell receptor beta chains sequenced from a single sample in a study of cytomegalovirus exposure and HLA in healthy donors (dated 2017 in TCRdb). Library preparation used the immunoSEQ multiplex PCR assay. For the multiplex PCR, a mixture combining 60 forward primers for TCR Vbeta segments and 13 reverse primers for TCR Jbeta segments was used. TCRdb limited this immuneACCESS table to in-frame rearrangements with V and J called. A share of clones is missing; checked studies link under half to unresolved V genes, and the rest is unexplained. This sample comprises under 200,000 clones, 9.5% to 15% of them detected only once. Jointly, the top ten make up less than 8.5% of the sample. Sequenced input: PBMCs. These receptor sequences come from a man in his forties or fifties in good health and CMV-seropositive.

This clone was detected only a few times. The chain couples TRBV7-2 to TRBJ2-1, with TRBD2 identical over 8 bases. The CDR3 totals 15 residues. Germline CDR1 and CDR2: SGHTA and FQGNSA. With V trimmed by 1 base and J by 4 bases, 3 bases remained unmatched. In nucleotides, the CDR3 is TGTGCCAGCAGCTTAGACGGGGGGGATTACAATGAGCAGTTCTTC. It codes for CASSLDGGDYNEQFF.

This chain connects TRBV27 to TRBJ1-5; TRBD1 matches 8 bases. This CDR3 has 15 residues. Germline CDR1 is MNHEY and CDR2 is SMNVEV (reference sequence). V shed 6 bases and J 0 bases; nucleotides not matched to a gene: 4. The CDR3 region is CASRSGTGSNQPQHF. The CDR3 bases are TGTGCCAGCAGATCCGGGACAGGTAGCAATCAGCCCCAGCATTTT.

This clone was found a few times. The chain joins TRBV19 to TRBJ1-2; D possibly corresponds to TRBD1 (5 bases). The ends were cut back, 3 bases at V and 2 bases at J, with 7 bases in the middle. Germline V gene lookup returns CDR1 LNHDA and CDR2 SQIVND (reference sequence). CDR3 length: 13 residues. The CDR3 nucleotides are TGTGCCAGTAGTATGGGGCTAAACTATGGCTACACCTTC. Its protein product is CASSMGLNYGYTF.